What follows are 25 T cell receptor beta chains derived from one specimen sequenced in a study of cytomegalovirus exposure and HLA in healthy donors. Sequencing was performed with immunoSEQ multiplex PCR; in TCRdb, only in-frame clones are kept and a portion is missing. The sample shows 82,000 or so clones, approximately 93% of them seen only once. The sample taken for sequencing was PBMCs. These receptors all stem from a man between 18 and 29 years old in good health and CMV-seronegative.

This chain links TRBV6-6 with TRBJ1-1, with 9 bases lining up with TRBD1. The CDR3 loop spans 12 amino acids. Per the germline V gene, CDR1 is MNHNY and CDR2 is SVGAGI (reference sequence). Germline trimming cut 6 bases from V and 14 bases from J; bases unmatched to any gene: 10. CDR3 in DNA: TGTGCCAGCAGGGTACAGGGGGCGCCCCGCTTCTTT. Translation gives CASRVQGAPRFF.

The CDR3 loop reads CSALDRGAPGANVLTF. The CDR3 DNA reads as TGCAGCGCACTTGACAGGGGTGCGCCTGGGGCCAACGTCCTGACTTTC. This chain connects TRBV29-1 to TRBJ2-6; 8 nucleotides line up with TRBD1. The CDR3 consists of 16 residues. The trim removed 7 bases at V and 2 bases at J, leaving 10 bases unmatched. Germline V gene sequence: CDR1 SQVTM, CDR2 ANQGSEA. The full variable domain, rest sourced from reference TRBV29-1 and TRBJ2-6, is SAVISQKPSRDICQRGTSLTIQCQVDSQVTMMFWYRQQPGQSLTLIATANQGSEATYESGFVIDKFPISRPNLTFSTLTVSNMSPEDSSIYLCSALDRGAPGANVLTFGAGSRLTVL.

The V and J genes are TRBV6-1 and TRBJ2-7, with a weak D call TRBD2 (5 bases). V dropped 8 bases and J dropped 6 bases, with 20 bases sitting between them. This CDR3 region has 14 residues. Germline V CDR1 and CDR2: MNHNS, SASEGT. CDR3 loop: CASCGLAAPCEQYF. The CDR3 coding sequence is TGTGCCAGCTGCGGACTTGCTGCCCCTTGCGAGCAGTACTTC.

The chain employs TRBV7-9 and TRBJ2-7; D gene ambiguous. Germline loops: CDR1 SEHNR, CDR2 FQNEAQ (reference sequence). This CDR3 comprises 15 residues. Trimming stripped 2 bases from V and 5 bases from J, with 16 bases between. The CDR3 DNA follows: TGTGCCAGCAGCTTATCCGTACTTGGGCACAACGAGCAGTACTTC. Translating it yields CASSLSVLGHNEQYF.

The V call is TRBV5-1, the J call TRBJ1-2; tentatively, D is TRBD1 (5 bases). The germline CDR1 and CDR2 sequences are SGHRS and YFSETQ. The CDR3 consists of 13 residues. The germline V and J ends were trimmed by 0 bases and 2 bases, with 5 bases remaining between them. Here the CDR3 reads CASSLDRNYGYTF. The CDR3 coding sequence is TGCGCCAGCAGCTTGGACAGGAACTATGGCTACACCTTC.

This clone was detected only once. The rearrangement links TRBV14 to TRBJ1-2; no reliable D call. V was cut by 0 bases and J by 7 bases, with 9 bases left in between. Germline CDR1 reads SGHDN; CDR2 reads FVKESK. CDR3 length: 13 amino acids. The CDR3 DNA is TGTGCCAGCAGCCAAGATACTCTCCCTGGCTACACCTTC. Translating gives CASSQDTLPGYTF.

The genes are TRBV4-1 and TRBJ1-2; tentatively, D is TRBD1 (5 bases). CDR3 length: 14 residues. Trimming stripped 1 base from V and 5 bases from J, with 11 bases between. The germline V gene encodes CDR1 MGHRA and CDR2 YSYEKL. CDR3 nucleotide sequence: TGCGCCAGCAGCCAAGGCGCAGGGCCTTATGGCTACACCTTC. It specifies CASSQGAGPYGYTF.

The genes are TRBV5-1 and TRBJ2-1; 7 bases fit TRBD1. Trimming at V came to 4 bases and at J to 3 bases, leaving 7 bases not matched to a gene. Germline V gene data show CDR1 as SGHRS and CDR2 as YFSETQ. The CDR3 has 15 amino acids. The CDR3 protein is CASSPGRTGYNEQFF. CDR3 nucleotide sequence: TGCGCCAGCAGCCCGGGTCGGACAGGCTACAATGAGCAGTTCTTC.

The DNA of the CDR3 is TGCAGCGTCGCTGGGACTAGCGGGAGGGCTGGGACCTACGAGCAGTACTTC. Amino acid sequence: CSVAGTSGRAGTYEQYF. This chain links TRBV29-1 with TRBJ2-7, with TRBD2 identical over 16 bases. V was pared by 6 bases and J by 2 bases, with 10 bases of the junction left unmatched. This CDR3 is built from 17 residues. Germline CDR1 SQVTM, CDR2 ANQGSEA.

The V call is TRBV20-1, the J call TRBJ2-2; D is undetermined. The CDR3 covers 9 residues. The V end lost 5 bases, the J end lost 7 bases, and 2 bases lay between the germline ends. Per the germline V gene, CDR1 is DFQATT and CDR2 is SNEGSKA (reference sequence). The CDR3 sequence: CSALGELFF. CDR3 nucleotide sequence: TGCAGTGCTCTCGGGGAGCTGTTTTTT.

The rearrangement joins TRBV5-3 to TRBJ2-1; no firm D call. TRBV5-3 is labeled an ORF, and its function is uncertain. The CDR3 extends over 10 amino acids. The CDR3 is CAPLRHEQFF. The CDR3, as DNA: TGTGCGCCCCTACGCCATGAGCAGTTCTTC.

The chain recombines TRBV4-1 with TRBJ1-4, with a possible D match to TRBD1 (5 bases). This CDR3 spans 16 amino acids. The germline V and J ends were trimmed by 3 bases and 4 bases, with 15 bases remaining between them. The germline V gene has CDR1 MGHRA and CDR2 YSYEKL. CDR3 residues: CASSHRGGDSNEKLFF. The CDR3 DNA sequence: TGCGCCAGCAGCCACCGGGGAGGGGATAGTAATGAAAAACTGTTTTTT.

The rearrangement joins TRBV6-4 to TRBJ2-2; TRBD1 is a possible D gene (6 bases). V was shortened by 5 bases and J by 7 bases, with 17 bases between the two germline ends. Per the germline V gene, CDR1 is MRHNA and CDR2 is SNTAGT. The CDR3 covers 15 residues. CDR3 protein: CASSSGAIGSGELFF. CDR3 DNA sequence: TGTGCCAGCAGTTCAGGGGCGATTGGGAGCGGGGAGCTGTTTTTT.

The chain has TRBV9 and TRBJ1-1; TRBD1 is a possible D gene (5 bases). This CDR3 is built from 13 residues. V was pared by 3 bases and J by 8 bases, with 14 bases between. Germline lookup yields CDR1 SGDLS and CDR2 YYNGEE. CDR3 coding DNA: TGTGCCAGCAGCGCCATTCGGGGGTCGGAAGCTTTCTTT. Translating it yields CASSAIRGSEAFF.

This clone was seen only once. V gene TRBV5-8 combines with J gene TRBJ2-7, with 7 nucleotides matching TRBD2. Trimming at V came to 2 bases and at J to 3 bases, leaving 5 bases not matched to a gene. The V gene's germline CDR1 is SGHTS and CDR2 YDEGEE. The CDR3 consists of 14 residues. The CDR3 nucleotides are TGTGCCAGCAGCTTTTTAGCGGGCGGCTACGAGCAGTACTTC. It specifies CASSFLAGGYEQYF.

The chain couples TRBV16 to TRBJ2-3; D is unresolved. The CDR3 sequence is 14 residues long. Between the trimmed V and J ends, which lost 1 base and 3 bases, there was a span of 8 bases. Germline CDR1 reads KGHSY; CDR2 reads FQNENV. CDR3 bases: TGTGCCAGCAGCCAATTCCGGCGGACAGATACGCAGTATTTT. Amino acid sequence: CASSQFRRTDTQYF.

The V gene is TRBV7-9, the J gene TRBJ2-7; the D gene is possibly TRBD2 (6 bases). Germline values: CDR1 SEHNR, CDR2 FQNEAQ (reference sequence). The CDR3 contains 14 residues. The germline V and J ends were trimmed by 1 base and 4 bases, with 11 bases remaining between them. CDR3 protein: CASSLEQGGYEQYF. The CDR3 coding sequence is TGTGCCAGCAGCTTAGAGCAGGGAGGTTACGAGCAGTACTTC.

The chain joins TRBV5-6 to TRBJ2-5; D uncertain. Germline CDR1 reads SGHDT; CDR2 reads YYEEEE. The CDR3 sequence is 14 residues long. Trimming removed 0 bases at V and 5 bases at J, with 11 bases between. This CDR3 is CASSLGSGMETQYF. The CDR3 DNA reads TGTGCCAGCAGCTTGGGGTCGGGTATGGAGACCCAGTACTTC.

The chain joins TRBV7-3 to TRBJ2-5; 12 bases agree with TRBD2. The J segment lost 5 bases and the V segment lost 0 bases, leaving 4 bases of the junction unmatched. Germline V CDR1 and CDR2: SGHTA, FQGTGA. The CDR3 length is 16 residues. CDR3 nucleotide sequence: TGTGCCAGCAGCTTAACCCGGCTAGCGGGAGGGGAGACCCAGTACTTC. It is translated as CASSLTRLAGGETQYF.

The chain uses TRBV10-1 and TRBJ2-3; 8 bases are a match to TRBD1. The CDR3 sequence is 14 residues long. V dropped 4 bases and J dropped 7; count of bases not matched to a gene: 7. Germline V gives CDR1 WNHNN, CDR2 SYGVQD (reference sequence). DNA of the CDR3: TGCGCCAGCAGTGGGGGGCAGGGGGCAAATACGCAGTATTTT. This codes for CASSGGQGANTQYF.

The V and J genes are TRBV19 and TRBJ2-7; 7 bases agree with TRBD2. Per germline, CDR1 LNHDA and CDR2 SQIVND (reference sequence). This CDR3 spans 15 amino acids. The trim removed 7 bases at V and 0 bases at J, leaving 9 bases unmatched. The CDR3 bases are TGTGCCAGTACCCTCAACAGCGGGACCTCCTACGAGCAGTACTTC. Its protein product is CASTLNSGTSYEQYF.

The chain is built from TRBV7-9 and TRBJ1-2; 7 bases are a match to TRBD1. J gave up 5 bases and V 1 base, and 16 bases lay outside the gene matches. CDR3 length: 18 residues. Germline V gene sequence: CDR1 SEHNR, CDR2 FQNEAQ (reference sequence). The CDR3 here is CASSLERANRGALYGYTF. CDR3 in DNA: TGTGCCAGCAGCTTAGAGCGGGCAAACAGGGGCGCGCTTTATGGCTACACCTTC.

Here the CDR3 DNA reads TGTGCCAGCAGTCCCGGGGGGCCCGTCTACGAGCAGTACTTC. This encodes CASSPGGPVYEQYF. The chain combines TRBV11-3 with TRBJ2-7; the D gene is possibly TRBD2 (7 bases). Germline CDR1 reads SGHNT; CDR2 reads YENEEA. The CDR3 runs to 14 residues. The V end lost 6 bases, the J end lost 3 bases, and 15 bases lay between the germline ends.

This clone was detected only a few times. The V gene is TRBV10-3, the J gene TRBJ1-6; weak D call: TRBD1 (6 bases). Germline CDR1 is ENHRY and CDR2 is SYGVKD. The V and J ends lost 7 bases and 4 bases respectively, with 14 bases between them. This CDR3 is 15 amino acids long. The CDR3 DNA reads as TGTGCCATCAAGCGGACAGAATCGTATAATTCACCCCTCCACTTT. Protein product: CAIKRTESYNSPLHF.

CDR3 sequence (DNA): TGTGCCAGCTCACCAGGGTCCCTAGGTGTAGCTTTCTTT. Translating it yields CASSPGSLGVAFF. The V gene is TRBV18, the J gene TRBJ1-1; D remains unclear. CDR3 length equals 13 residues. Germline V gene data show CDR1 as KGHSH and CDR2 as LQKENI. V lost 2 bases and J lost 10, with 14 bases in between.